This passage covers 19 T cell receptor beta chains from one sample sequenced in a study of spatial heterogeneity in lung cancer. Study results and caveats: Intratumoral expanded alpha and beta TCR counts were found to track tumor mutation counts.

TCRdb re-analysed the 5' RACE reads in MiXCR, keeping a single row per CDR3 protein. The sample lists roughly 8,400 distinct CDR3 sequences, around an eighth occurring once. Their antigens are not known. The time point is: sample taken at primary tumor resection. Sequencing used lung tumor tissue, obtained at surgery. All receptors come from a male donor with early-stage non-small cell lung cancer.

This clonotype is labeled medium-sized (0.01 to 0.1%). Within a library made for alpha chains, this beta chain is off target, and its count is uninformative. V is TRBV29-1 and J is TRBJ2-7; 9 bases are a match to TRBD1. This CDR3 spans 12 amino acids. Germline CDR1 SQVTM, CDR2 ANQGSEA. Losses at the gene ends were 6 bases for V and 7 bases for J; bases not matched to a gene: 7. The chain's CDR3 is CSVGTGSREQYF. CDR3 nucleotide sequence: TGCAGCGTGGGGACAGGGTCCCGGGAGCAGTACTTC.

Many counts were recorded for this clonotype. For a library built for alpha chains, this beta chain is a stray read; little rests on its size. The rearrangement links TRBV5-1 to TRBJ2-1, with 11 positions matching TRBD2. CDR3 length: 14 amino acids. The V and J ends lost 5 bases and 5 bases, in that order; junction bases with no gene match: 3. The germline CDR1 and CDR2 sequences are SGHRS and YFSETQ. CDR3 in DNA: TGCGCCAGCAGACTAGCGGGAGCGGACAATGAGCAGTTCTTC. Amino acids: CASRLAGADNEQFF.

This clonotype was detected ten times or more. Since the library was made to target alpha chains, this beta chain is a stray read and its abundance is not meaningful. The V call is TRBV10-3, the J call TRBJ2-3; 12 positions agree with TRBD2. The CDR3 runs to 16 residues. Germline CDR1 is ENHRY and CDR2 is SYGVKD. Trimming took 3 bases from V and 1 from J; bases not matched to a gene: 2. The CDR3 protein is CAISERTSGGTDTQYF. In DNA form, the CDR3 reads TGTGCCATCAGTGAACGGACTAGCGGGGGCACAGATACGCAGTATTTT.

This clonotype was seen repeatedly, ten times or more. Being off target in a library aimed at alpha chains, this beta chain has a size of little meaning. This chain links TRBV7-6 with TRBJ2-1, with D possibly TRBD2 on 6 matching bases. Germline V CDR1 and CDR2: SGHVS, FNYEAQ. V was trimmed by 5 bases and J by 4 bases, leaving 15 bases between them. CDR3 length: 15 amino acids. Here the CDR3 reads CASSPNAGSYNEQFF. CDR3 nucleotides: TGTGCCAGCAGCCCTAACGCGGGGAGTTACAATGAGCAGTTCTTC.

With respect to this clonotype: This beta chain slipped into a library made for alpha chains as a stray read, so its size is not meaningful. The chain carries TRBV2 and TRBJ1-4; 7 nucleotides match TRBD1. The CDR3 length is 13 residues. V was clipped by 6 bases and J by 5 bases; unmatched bases: 3. From germline, CDR1 is SNHLY and CDR2 FYNNEI. CDR3 protein: CASRAQGNEKLFF. CDR3 nucleotides: TGTGCCAGCAGAGCACAGGGGAATGAAAAACTGTTTTTT.

A word on this clonotype: This beta chain came through as a stray read in a library set up for alpha chains, and its size says little. The chain is built from TRBV10-3 and TRBJ2-2; a possible D gene is TRBD2 (6 bases). This CDR3 is built from 14 residues. In germline, CDR1 is ENHRY, CDR2 SYGVKD. V was cut by 9 bases and J by 6 bases, with 17 bases left in between. The CDR3 region has the DNA TGTGCCATTGGGCGGAGCGGGTTCGCCGGGGAGCTGTTTTTT. It translates to CAIGRSGFAGELFF.

As to this clonotype: This beta chain is an off-target read within a library intended for alpha chains, so its frequency means little. The chain uses TRBV20-1 and TRBJ2-7, with 8 bases matching TRBD2. CDR1 DFQATT and CDR2 SNEGSKA come from the germline V gene (reference sequence). With 6 bases clipped from V and 0 bases from J, the junction kept 7 bases outside the gene matches. The CDR3 covers 14 residues. CDR3 sequence (DNA): TGCAGTGCCTACGGCGGGGGGAGCTCCTACGAGCAGTACTTC. It encodes CSAYGGGSSYEQYF.

This clonotype has just a few counts. Little can be read into the size of this beta chain, an off-target read in a library designed for alpha chains. The rearrangement uses TRBV20-1 and TRBJ2-7; tentative D call: TRBD2 (6 bases). Germline lookup yields CDR1 DFQATT and CDR2 SNEGSKA (reference sequence). CDR3 length: 14 amino acids. V dropped 3 bases and J dropped 2 bases, with 14 bases sitting between them. CDR3 protein: CSARLWEAPYEQYF. CDR3 DNA: TGCAGTGCTAGGTTATGGGAGGCCCCCTACGAGCAGTACTTC.

This clonotype ranks as medium-sized. This beta chain is an off-target read within a library intended for alpha chains, so its frequency means little. The rearrangement uses TRBV12-3 or TRBV12-4 and TRBJ1-2; 9 bases agree with TRBD1. V lost 2 bases to trimming and J lost 6 bases; unmatched junction nucleotides: 4. The CDR3 contains 14 residues. In nucleotides, the CDR3 is TGTGCCAGCAGTTTACGACAGGGGGAACATGGCTACACCTTC. It specifies CASSLRQGEHGYTF.

This clonotype was found many times. This beta chain turned up in a library designed for alpha chains; as an off-target read, its abundance says little. The chain combines TRBV10-3 with TRBJ2-5; TRBD2 matches 7 bases. CDR3 length: 16 amino acids. Germline CDR1 and CDR2: ENHRY and SYGVKD. V gave up 2 bases and J gave up 0 bases; unmatched junction bases: 6. Here the CDR3 DNA reads TGTGCCATCAGTGAGGGGGGAGCGGGATACCAAGAGACCCAGTACTTC. This encodes CAISEGGAGYQETQYF.

In its sample, this clonotype was seen many times. Being off target in a library aimed at alpha chains, this beta chain has a size of little meaning. The chain recombines TRBV19 with TRBJ2-1, with TRBD2 matching 11 bases. CDR1 is LNHDA, CDR2 SQIVND, per germline (reference sequence). This CDR3 spans 14 amino acids. Trimming took 3 bases from V and 9 from J; bases not matched to a gene: 4. DNA for the CDR3: TGTGCCAGTAGTATTGGGCTAGCGGGAGGTGAGCAGTTCTTC. Its translation is CASSIGLAGGEQFF.

This clonotype was seen repeatedly, ten times or more. This beta chain represents an off-target read in a library built for alpha chains; its size is of limited meaning. The chain employs TRBV7-2 and TRBJ2-5, with 13 bases fitting TRBD2. CDR1 and CDR2 (germline): SGHTA, FQGNSA. V shed 1 base and J 5 bases; nucleotides not matched to a gene: 7. This CDR3 has 17 residues. CDR3 in DNA: TGTGCCAGCAGCTTAGGGGTACTAGCGGGAGGGGGTGAGACCCAGTACTTC. It codes for CASSLGVLAGGGETQYF.

By its share, this clonotype is medium-sized. As an off-target read in a library built for alpha chains, this beta chain has a frequency of little significance. CDR3 bases: TGTGCCAGCAGTGCCTGGACTAGCGGCTACAATGAGCAGTTCTTC. It translates to CASSAWTSGYNEQFF. This chain links TRBV27 with TRBJ2-1; 10 positions agree with TRBD2. CDR1 MNHEY and CDR2 SMNVEV come from the germline V gene (reference sequence). This CDR3 has 15 amino acids. Unmatched junction bases numbered 4, after V lost 5 bases and J lost 3 bases.

This clonotype was detected a few times. In a library made to pick up alpha chains, this beta chain is a stray read with a size that means little. This chain links TRBV13 with TRBJ1-2; weak D call: TRBD1 (5 bases). V was shortened by 0 bases and J by 5 bases, with 10 bases between the two germline ends. Germline CDR1 reads PRHDT; CDR2 reads FYEKMQ (reference sequence). The CDR3 is 14 residues long. The CDR3 nucleotides are TGTGCCAGCAGCTTAGGGACAGAGACTTATGGCTACACCTTC. It is translated as CASSLGTETYGYTF.

This clonotype is judged large (0.1 to 1%). This beta chain came through as a stray read in a library set up for alpha chains, and its size says little. The chain carries TRBV11-2 and TRBJ2-3; possible D gene TRBD1, 6 bases. The ends were cut back, 8 bases at V and 6 bases at J, with 15 bases in the middle. The germline V gene encodes CDR1 SGHAT and CDR2 FQNNGV. The CDR3 is 13 amino acids. CDR3 region: CASSGQLGDTQYF. Written as DNA, the CDR3 is TGTGCCAGCTCCGGACAGCTAGGGGATACGCAGTATTTT.

Notes on this clonotype: At one end the junction does not follow the germline gene, possibly because of a read error. With the library built for alpha chains, this beta chain is off target and its frequency is not meaningful. The V and J genes are TRBV4-1 and TRBJ2-7; D is ambiguous. This CDR3 spans 14 amino acids. Germline-derived CDR1 and CDR2 are MGHRA and YSYEKL. The CDR3 is CASSLTWVSNEQYF. The CDR3, as DNA: TGCGCCAGCAGCCTTACATGGGTCTCCAACGAGCAGTACTTC.

This clonotype was recorded at least ten times. The library was prepared for alpha chains; this beta chain is a stray read, so its frequency means little. The genes are TRBV5-1 and TRBJ2-2; D gene uncertain. The CDR3 sequence is 14 residues long. V gave up 1 base and J gave up 1 base, with 5 bases separating them. Germline V gene lookup returns CDR1 SGHRS and CDR2 YFSETQ. CDR3 sequence: CASSLNGNTGELFF. In nucleotides, the CDR3 is TGCGCCAGCAGCTTGAACGGGAACACCGGGGAGCTGTTTTTT.

This clonotype was detected many times. As an off-target read in a library built for alpha chains, this beta chain has a frequency of little significance. The chain carries TRBV7-6 and TRBJ2-7; D remains unclear. V was trimmed by 5 bases and J by 5 bases, leaving 10 bases between them. Germline CDR1 is SGHVS and CDR2 is FNYEAQ. The CDR3 has 12 residues. CDR3 sequence reads: CASSLTLDEQYF. In DNA form, the CDR3 reads TGTGCCAGCAGCCTGACATTGGACGAGCAGTACTTC.

This clonotype is termed medium-sized (0.01 to 0.1%). The library was built for alpha chains, so this beta chain is an off-target read and its size means little. CDR3 in amino acids: CASSWTSGRYEQYF. CDR3 DNA sequence: TGTGCCAGCAGCTGGACTAGCGGGAGGTACGAGCAGTACTTC. This chain uses TRBV11-1 with TRBJ2-7; 14 nucleotides align to TRBD2. J was trimmed by 4 bases and V by 4 bases; bases with no gene match: 0. This CDR3 region has 14 residues. Germline assignment: CDR1 SGHAT and CDR2 FQDESV (reference sequence).